The next 10 T cell receptor beta chains were all read from a single sample in a study of blood T cells in healthy people across ages. The authors ran a second PCR of about 7 to 12 cycles using a sample-barcoded 5' primer and a J-beta primer mix. One entry per CDR3 protein results from TCRdb running MiXCR on the 5' RACE reads. Seen here are 1.5 million to 2 million distinct CDR3 sequences, about 32% observed once, and the top ten hold roughly 10%. Sequenced material: blood. These receptors all stem from a woman under 40 in good health.

CDR3 bases: TGTGCCAGTAGTATAATGACGCCGTCCGGCTACACCTTC. The encoded protein is CASSIMTPSGYTF. This sequence joins TRBV19 and TRBJ1-2; D unclear. The length of the CDR3 is 13 residues. CDR1 LNHDA and CDR2 SQIVND come from the germline V gene (reference sequence). Trimming cost V 2 bases and J 8 bases, with 12 bases left between them.

Only a few counts were recorded for this clonotype. The V gene is TRBV28, the J gene TRBJ2-7, with no clear D. CDR1 MDHEN and CDR2 SYDVKM come from the germline V gene. The CDR3 spans 13 residues. Trimming shortened V by 8 bases and J by 0 bases, and 11 bases separated the two germline ends. Here the CDR3 reads CASRSGFSYEQYF. The CDR3 region has the DNA TGTGCCAGCCGTTCTGGTTTCTCCTACGAGCAGTACTTC.

This clonotype came up a few times. The gene calls are TRBV5-6 and TRBJ1-1; a possible D gene is TRBD1 (6 bases). V gave up 0 bases and J gave up 11 bases, with 17 bases separating them. CDR1 and CDR2 (germline): SGHDT, YYEEEE. The CDR3 length is 14 residues. CDR3 amino acids: CASSLVWQGRDAFF. CDR3 in DNA: TGTGCCAGCAGCTTGGTATGGCAGGGGAGAGACGCTTTCTTT.

The chain joins TRBV18 to TRBJ2-1; 7 bases are shared with TRBD1. There are 13 residues in the CDR3. Germline CDR1 reads KGHSH; CDR2 reads LQKENI. Trimming took 3 bases from V and 13 from J; bases not matched to a gene: 9. The CDR3 DNA sequence: TGTGCCAGCTCACCGCCTGCAGGGGGTGAACAGTTCTTC. Its protein is CASSPPAGGEQFF.

This clonotype was observed a handful of times. The rearrangement joins TRBV2 to TRBJ2-7; 8 bases are a match to TRBD1. CDR3 length equals 15 residues. Trimming removed 5 bases from V and 3 bases from J; junction bases left unmatched: 9. Per germline, CDR1 SNHLY and CDR2 FYNNEI. DNA for the CDR3: TGTGCCAGCAGTCCAGAAGGGGGACAGGTCTACGAGCAGTACTTC. Translating it yields CASSPEGGQVYEQYF.

The chain couples TRBV10-3 to TRBJ2-7; 14 bases match TRBD2. The DNA end is a closer match to TRBJ2-5, so the J assignment may be wrong. The CDR3 is 16 amino acids. Germline-derived CDR1 and CDR2 are ENHRY and SYGVKD. The CDR3 DNA reads as TGTGCCACCAGCTCGGGACTAGCGGGAGTAGGAGAGACCCAGTACTTC. Its translation is CATSSGLAGVGETQYF.

Only a few counts were recorded for this clonotype. V and J are TRBV20-1 and TRBJ1-1; 7 bases map to TRBD1. Unmatched junction bases numbered 7, after V lost 7 bases and J lost 2 bases. Germline V gene data show CDR1 as DFQATT and CDR2 as SNEGSKA (reference sequence). CDR3 size: 13 residues. The CDR3 DNA follows: TGCAGTGGGCGGGGACAGCCAAACACTGAAGCTTTCTTT. It is translated as CSGRGQPNTEAFF.

Comments on this clonotype: This is likely a read error, given that the CDR3 carries no conserved phenylalanine or tryptophan at its end. The chain has TRBV7-3 and TRBJ2-2; D remains ambiguous. The CDR3 is 15 amino acids. CDR1 and CDR2 (germline): SGHTA, FQGTGA. V lost 5 bases, J lost 4 bases, and 14 bases lay in between. The CDR3 nucleotides are TGTGCCAGCAGCCCCACCGGGCGCACCACCGGGGAGCTGTTTGTT. Its protein product is CASSPTGRTTGELFV.

The rearrangement joins TRBV6-5 to TRBJ2-7; the D gene is possibly TRBD2 (7 bases). Trimming took off 5 bases at V and 4 bases at J, with 21 bases between the two ends. CDR1 and CDR2 from the germline V gene are MNHEY and SVGAGI. This CDR3 is 16 amino acids long. DNA of the CDR3: TGTGCCAGCAGTCCCCAGGGGCGGGAGTGGGAGTACGAGCAGTACTTC. Its translation is CASSPQGREWEYEQYF.

The rearrangement links TRBV20-1 to TRBJ1-1; D possibly corresponds to TRBD1 (5 bases). The V end was cut by 2 bases, the J end by 7 bases, with 11 bases between. Germline V gene lookup returns CDR1 DFQATT and CDR2 SNEGSKA (reference sequence). This CDR3 contains 12 residues. The CDR3 reads CSARSWGVEAFF. CDR3 DNA sequence: TGCAGTGCTAGATCTTGGGGGGTTGAAGCTTTCTTT.